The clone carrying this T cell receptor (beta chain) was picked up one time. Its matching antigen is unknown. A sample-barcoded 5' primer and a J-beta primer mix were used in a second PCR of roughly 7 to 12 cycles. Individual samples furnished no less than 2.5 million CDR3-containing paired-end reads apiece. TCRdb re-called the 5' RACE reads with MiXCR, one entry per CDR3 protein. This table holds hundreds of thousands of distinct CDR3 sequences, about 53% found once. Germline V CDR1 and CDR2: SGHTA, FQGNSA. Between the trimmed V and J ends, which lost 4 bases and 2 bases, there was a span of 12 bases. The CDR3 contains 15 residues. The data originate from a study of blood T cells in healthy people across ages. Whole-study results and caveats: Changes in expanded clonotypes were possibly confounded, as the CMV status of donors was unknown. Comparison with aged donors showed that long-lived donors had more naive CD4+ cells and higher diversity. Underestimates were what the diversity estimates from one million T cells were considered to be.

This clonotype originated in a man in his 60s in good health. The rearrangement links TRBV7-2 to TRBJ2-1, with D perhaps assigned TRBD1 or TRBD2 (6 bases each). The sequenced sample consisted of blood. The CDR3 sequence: CASSSLRGPYNEQFF. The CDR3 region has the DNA TGTGCCAGCAGCTCGCTCCGGGGGCCCTACAATGAGCAGTTCTTC.